These 14 T cell receptor beta chains were all obtained from the same sample, sequenced in a study of early T cells in non-severe SARS-CoV-2 infection. TCRdb analysed the 5' RACE reads with MiXCR anew, one entry per CDR3 protein. The data contain roughly 60,000 distinct CDR3 sequences, around 5.6% of them singletons. The sequenced sample consisted of whole blood. These receptors were obtained from an adult who was a healthcare worker with PCR-confirmed SARS-CoV-2 infection or an uninfected control (not recorded which).

There are many counts of this clonotype. The gene calls are TRBV5-1 and TRBJ2-5, with 16 bases aligning to TRBD2. The germline CDR1 and CDR2 sequences are SGHRS and YFSETQ. This CDR3 comprises 20 residues. The V and J ends lost 2 bases and 5 bases, in that order; junction bases with no gene match: 15. CDR3 in amino acids: CASSFTGTSGRASFIETQYF. The CDR3 DNA reads TGCGCCAGCAGCTTCACCGGGACTAGCGGGAGGGCTTCGTTTATTGAGACCCAGTACTTC. The full variable domain, with the rest looked up from reference TRBV5-1 and TRBJ2-5, is KAGVTQTPRYLIKTRGQQVTLSCSPISGHRSVSWYQQTPGQGLQFLFEYFSETQRNKGNFPGRFSGRQFSNSRSEMNVSTLELGDSALYLCASSFTGTSGRASFIETQYFGPGTRLLVL.

The rearrangement joins TRBV20-1 to TRBJ2-1; the D gene is possibly TRBD2 (6 bases). The CDR3 contains 17 residues. Germline assignment: CDR1 DFQATT and CDR2 SNEGSKA (reference sequence). The V end lost 2 bases, the J end lost 4 bases, and 21 bases lay between the germline ends. CDR3 in DNA: TGCAGTGCTAGACCAATCCGCGGGGAGGCCAAGTACAATGAGCAGTTCTTC. Translated, it gives CSARPIRGEAKYNEQFF.

This clonotype has just a few counts. The rearrangement links TRBV12-3 or TRBV12-4 to TRBJ2-3; D not resolved. Trimming shortened V by 4 bases and J by 8 bases, and 7 bases separated the two germline ends. CDR3 size: 11 residues. CDR3 in amino acids: CASSWIGTQYF. As DNA, the CDR3 is TGTGCCAGCAGTTGGATAGGTACGCAGTATTTT.

This clonotype was seen many times. The chain joins TRBV5-8 to TRBJ2-1; D ambiguous. The CDR3 sequence is 14 residues long. Germline loops: CDR1 SGHTS, CDR2 YDEGEE. Trimming left V 1 base short and J 3 bases short, with 8 bases between. CDR3 sequence (DNA): TGTGCCAGCAGCTTGATAGTCAGCTACAATGAGCAGTTCTTC. Its translation is CASSLIVSYNEQFF.

V gene TRBV19 combines with J gene TRBJ1-5; no reliable D call. V was shortened by 4 bases and J by 4 bases, with 11 bases between the two germline ends. The germline V gene has CDR1 LNHDA and CDR2 SQIVND (reference sequence). CDR3 length: 14 amino acids. For the CDR3, the DNA is TGTGCCAGTAGTACCTCGGGATCTAATCAGCCCCAGCATTTT. Translated: CASSTSGSNQPQHF.

This clonotype was detected only a few times. The chain joins TRBV5-6 to TRBJ1-3, with 9 positions matching TRBD1. V was clipped by 0 bases and J by 1 base; unmatched bases: 5. The CDR3 consists of 17 residues. Germline CDR1 SGHDT, CDR2 YYEEEE. CDR3 protein: CASSLAVGQGSGNTIYF. For the CDR3, the DNA is TGTGCCAGCAGCTTGGCCGTAGGACAGGGGTCTGGAAACACCATATATTTT.

This clonotype has a count of ten or more. V usage is TRBV7-2 and J usage is TRBJ2-5; possible D gene TRBD2, 6 bases. From germline, CDR1 is SGHTA and CDR2 FQGNSA. Between the trimmed V and J ends, which lost 4 bases and 6 bases, there was a span of 15 bases. This CDR3 spans 14 amino acids. This CDR3 reads CASSSRLVSQTQYF. As DNA, the CDR3 is TGTGCCAGCAGCTCAAGACTAGTGTCGCAGACCCAGTACTTC.

The sample holds many counts of this clonotype. The J gene is TRBJ2-3, the V gene TRBV20-1, with 12 nucleotides matching TRBD2. In germline, CDR1 is DFQATT, CDR2 SNEGSKA (reference sequence). The junction had 7 bases not matched to a gene; V was cut back by 4 bases and J by 5 bases. The CDR3 contains 15 residues. CDR3 in DNA: TGCAGTGCTATAAGGACTAGCGGGGTTGGAGATACGCAGTATTTT. It yields the protein CSAIRTSGVGDTQYF.

This clonotype was recorded at least ten times. The rearrangement uses TRBV10-3 and TRBJ2-1, with D possibly matching TRBD1 (6 bases). With 4 bases removed from V and 4 bases from J, the gap between germline ends came to 8 bases. In germline, CDR1 is ENHRY, CDR2 SYGVKD. The length of the CDR3 is 13 residues. The CDR3 region is CAISGGQYNEQFF. The CDR3 nucleotides read TGTGCCATCAGTGGGGGACAATACAATGAGCAGTTCTTC.

At least ten counts were recorded for this clonotype. The rearrangement joins TRBV7-2 to TRBJ1-5, with D unresolved. Trimming took off 0 bases at V and 5 bases at J, with 8 bases between the two ends. Germline CDR1 SGHTA, CDR2 FQGNSA. The CDR3 is 14 residues long. The CDR3, as DNA: TGTGCCAGCAGCTTAGCTCATACGGATCAGCCCCAGCATTTT. Translating gives CASSLAHTDQPQHF. Supplemented by reference TRBV7-2 and TRBJ1-5, the full variable domain reads GAGVSQSPSNKVTEKGKDVELRCDPISGHTALYWYRQSLGQGLEFLIYFQGNSAPDKSGLPSDRFSAERTGGSVSTLTIQRTQQEDSAVYLCASSLAHTDQPQHFGDGTRLSIL.

This clonotype was counted a few times. The rearrangement joins TRBV28 to TRBJ1-2; D not certain. The CDR3 runs to 13 residues. Germline CDR1 and CDR2: MDHEN and SYDVKM. V was cut by 8 bases and J by 3 bases, with 13 bases left in between. CDR3 residues: CASSPQVDYGYTF. Written as DNA, the CDR3 is TGTGCCAGCTCCCCCCAGGTAGACTATGGCTACACCTTC.

In nucleotides, the CDR3 is TGTGCCAGCAGTTTATCGCTGAGCACTGAAGCTTTCTTT. Encoded protein: CASSLSLSTEAFF. The chain employs TRBV27 and TRBJ1-1; D is ambiguous. The CDR3 consists of 13 residues. Germline loops: CDR1 MNHEY, CDR2 SMNVEV (reference sequence). V dropped 0 bases and J dropped 4 bases, with 6 bases sitting between them.

The CDR3 loop reads CASNEQGTDTQYF. The CDR3 coding sequence is TGCGCCAGCAACGAGCAAGGGACAGATACGCAGTATTTT. This chain connects TRBV5-1 to TRBJ2-3; D is ambiguous. V shed 6 bases and J shed 3 bases, with 11 bases lying between them. The CDR3 has 13 amino acids. Germline-derived CDR1 and CDR2 are SGHRS and YFSETQ.

This clonotype has just a few counts. The genes are TRBV3-1 and TRBJ2-3, with D unclear. The V end was cut by 1 base, the J end by 7 bases, with 6 bases between. Germline values: CDR1 LGHDT, CDR2 YNNKEL (reference sequence). This CDR3 has 12 amino acids. CDR3 loop: CASSQVVNTQYF. Here the CDR3 DNA reads TGTGCCAGCAGCCAAGTTGTTAATACGCAGTATTTT.